Each of the 11 T cell receptor beta chains below was sequenced from the same sample in a study of blood T cell repertoires in COVID-19. Assay used: immunoSEQ multiplex PCR; TCRdb lists only in-frame clones, some missing. The sample has around 100,000 clones, approximately 86% seen once. The sequenced sample consisted of peripheral blood. The receptor source for this set is a man older than 75 with acute or convalescent COVID-19.

The gene calls are TRBV4-3 and TRBJ1-6; D gene ambiguous. CDR1 LGHNA and CDR2 YSLEER come from the germline V gene. Trimming stripped 1 base from V and 9 bases from J, with 13 bases between. The CDR3 length is 15 residues. CDR3 amino acids: CASSQGGEVASPLHF. CDR3 DNA: TGCGCCAGCAGCCAAGGTGGTGAGGTTGCTTCACCCCTCCACTTT.

The V and J genes are TRBV28 and TRBJ2-7, with D perhaps matching TRBD2 (8 bases). Trimming took 5 bases from V and 6 from J, leaving 20 bases between them. The CDR3 extends over 15 amino acids. Germline V lookup: CDR1 MDHEN, CDR2 SYDVKM. The CDR3 reads CASSTLGTRGPEQYF. CDR3 nucleotide sequence: TGTGCCAGCAGTACACTAGGGACTAGGGGGCCCGAGCAGTACTTC.

This chain uses TRBV12-3 or TRBV12-4 with TRBJ1-2; 7 nucleotides line up with TRBD1. The V gene end was trimmed by 5 bases and the J gene end by 8 bases; junction bases not matched to a gene: 8. The CDR3 has 13 residues. The CDR3 DNA reads TGTGCCAGCAGTGTACAGGGGCACAGGGGCTACACCTTC. Encoded protein: CASSVQGHRGYTF.

V usage is TRBV9 and J usage is TRBJ2-2; a weak D match, TRBD1 (6 bases). V lost 3 bases and J 2 bases, leaving 11 bases between the germline ends. The CDR3 spans 15 residues. Germline CDR1 and CDR2: SGDLS and YYNGEE. The CDR3 DNA reads TGTGCCAGCAGCGATCACAGGGTAAACACCGGGGAGCTGTTTTTT. As protein: CASSDHRVNTGELFF.

This chain connects TRBV7-9 to TRBJ1-5; a possible D gene is TRBD1 (5 bases). Trimming took 5 bases from V and 2 from J, leaving 16 bases between them. Germline CDR1 is SEHNR and CDR2 is FQNEAQ (reference sequence). CDR3 length: 16 amino acids. The CDR3 DNA sequence: TGTGCCAGCAGCCCCAATGCGGGGGATGGCAATCAGCCCCAGCATTTT. Translation: CASSPNAGDGNQPQHF.

This chain connects TRBV9 to TRBJ1-3, with TRBD1 matching over 9 bases. Trimming took 3 bases from V and 4 from J; bases not matched to a gene: 11. CDR1 is SGDLS and CDR2 is YYNGEE in the germline V gene. The CDR3 is 17 amino acids. Here the CDR3 reads CASSAQPTGGSGNTIYF. The DNA for the CDR3 is TGTGCCAGCAGCGCTCAACCTACAGGGGGCAGCGGAAACACCATATATTTT.

The rearrangement links TRBV5-1 to TRBJ1-2; the D gene is possibly TRBD1 (6 bases). Trimming took off 4 bases at V and 8 bases at J, with 21 bases between the two ends. This CDR3 spans 15 amino acids. Germline V gene lookup returns CDR1 SGHRS and CDR2 YFSETQ. The CDR3 bases are TGCGCCAGCAGCGAATTAGGGGCGCAGGGGCTGGGCTACACCTTC. Its protein is CASSELGAQGLGYTF.

The chain uses TRBV6-6 and TRBJ2-5; no firm D call. The CDR3 consists of 11 residues. Trimming removed 8 bases at V and 5 bases at J, with 9 bases between. In germline, CDR1 is MNHNY, CDR2 SVGAGI (reference sequence). The CDR3 here is CASGPSETQYF. The DNA of the CDR3 is TGTGCCAGCGGCCCCTCGGAGACCCAGTACTTC.

This clone was observed a few times. This chain links TRBV7-9 with TRBJ2-7; D is uncertain. The CDR3 consists of 11 residues. Germline lookup yields CDR1 SEHNR and CDR2 FQNEAQ (reference sequence). V lost 3 bases, J lost 7 bases, and 7 bases lay in between. CDR3 region: CASSFSGEQYF. As DNA, the CDR3 is TGTGCCAGCAGCTTTTCCGGGGAGCAGTACTTC.

This clone appeared once. This sequence joins TRBV3-1 (or the pseudogene TRBV3-2) and TRBJ2-7, with D possibly being TRBD2 (5 bases). V lost 4 bases and J 6 bases, leaving 10 bases between the germline ends. The germline gives CDR1 LGHDT, CDR2 YNNKEL (reference sequence). The CDR3 consists of 12 residues. CDR3 residues: CASSPRRSEQYF. The CDR3 nucleotides read TGTGCCAGCAGCCCACGGAGGAGCGAGCAGTACTTC.

The J gene is TRBJ1-1, the V gene TRBV11-2; TRBD1 agrees at 8 bases. This CDR3 is built from 15 residues. CDR1 is SGHAT and CDR2 is FQNNGV in the germline V gene. Trimming removed 6 bases from V and 4 bases from J; junction bases left unmatched: 10. Here the CDR3 DNA reads TGTGCCAGCAGTTTTAGCACAGGGGGTTCCACTGAAGCTTTCTTT. It translates to CASSFSTGGSTEAFF. Complete variable domain (other parts from reference TRBV11-2 and TRBJ1-1): EAGVAQSPRYKIIEKRQSVAFWCNPISGHATLYWYQQILGQGPKLLIQFQNNGVVDDSQLPKDRFSAERLKGVDSTLKIQPAKLEDSAVYLCASSFSTGGSTEAFFGQGTRLTVV.